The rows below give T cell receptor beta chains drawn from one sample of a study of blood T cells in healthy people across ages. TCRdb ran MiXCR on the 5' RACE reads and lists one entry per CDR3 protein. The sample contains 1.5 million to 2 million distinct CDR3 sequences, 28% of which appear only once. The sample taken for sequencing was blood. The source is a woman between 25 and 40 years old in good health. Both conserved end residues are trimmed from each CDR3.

CDR3 protein: ASSFFAGEGEQY
J gene: TRBJ2-7
V gene: TRBV7-2

CDR3 protein: SVVKGLGYNEQF
J gene: TRBJ2-1
V gene: TRBV29-1

CDR3 protein: ASSLTFYEQY
J gene: TRBJ2-7
V gene: TRBV12-3/TRBV12-4

CDR3 protein: SARDRTTNEKLF
J gene: TRBJ1-4
V gene: TRBV20-1

CDR3 protein: ATSRNYAGQLGPDTQY
J gene: TRBJ2-3
V gene: TRBV15

CDR3 protein: AISEPEKGYGYT
J gene: TRBJ1-2
V gene: TRBV10-3

CDR3 protein: ATSDPRNYEQY
J gene: -
V gene: TRBV24-1

CDR3 protein: ATSDPETSPDTQY
J gene: TRBJ2-3
V gene: TRBV24-1

CDR3 protein: ASSLGGLNEKPF
J gene: TRBJ1-4
V gene: TRBV12-3/TRBV12-4

CDR3 protein: ASIMEGGVETQY
J gene: TRBJ2-5
V gene: TRBV2

CDR3 protein: ASSSTGTGADQPQH
J gene: TRBJ1-5
V gene: TRBV7-2

CDR3 protein: SAGTGTGGWNTEAF
J gene: TRBJ1-1
V gene: TRBV20-1

CDR3 protein: ASSILTGVGPQH
J gene: TRBJ1-5
V gene: TRBV5-5

CDR3 protein: ASSRAGTDRFEAF
J gene: TRBJ1-1
V gene: TRBV7-2

CDR3 protein: ASSYSSVTSGIEQY
J gene: TRBJ2-7
V gene: TRBV6-2/TRBV6-3

CDR3 protein: ASSGQDLGDQY
J gene: TRBJ2-5
V gene: TRBV2

CDR3 protein: ASRPTGTGGSSPLH
J gene: TRBJ1-6
V gene: TRBV12-3/TRBV12-4

CDR3 protein: ASGRGSYEQY
J gene: TRBJ2-7
V gene: TRBV12-3/TRBV12-4

CDR3 protein: SVWLNYGYT
J gene: TRBJ1-2
V gene: TRBV29-1

CDR3 protein: ASSLVSGVNSPLH
J gene: TRBJ1-6
V gene: TRBV5-1

CDR3 protein: ASSFAGYYYEQY
J gene: TRBJ2-7
V gene: TRBV5-1

CDR3 protein: ASSLVGREGGSRNEQY
J gene: TRBJ2-7
V gene: TRBV7-6

CDR3 protein: ASSRPAGTYNEQF
J gene: TRBJ2-1
V gene: TRBV18

CDR3 protein: ASSLNRDPTLGEQY
J gene: TRBJ2-7
V gene: TRBV11-2

CDR3 protein: SAEGVPNEQF
J gene: TRBJ2-1
V gene: TRBV20-1

CDR3 protein: SADVGNQETQY
J gene: TRBJ2-5
V gene: TRBV29-1

CDR3 protein: ASSQDAPGMNQPQH
J gene: TRBJ1-5
V gene: TRBV3-1

CDR3 protein: ASSGGQGVNEKLF
J gene: TRBJ1-4
V gene: TRBV7-9

CDR3 protein: ASRDPGRAKNIQY
J gene: TRBJ2-4
V gene: TRBV6-1

CDR3 protein: ASSLFRGADYDYT
J gene: TRBJ1-2
V gene: TRBV5-1

CDR3 protein: ASSFEGGFGYT
J gene: TRBJ1-2
V gene: TRBV7-2

CDR3 protein: SASPLSGYSNQPQH
J gene: TRBJ1-5
V gene: TRBV20-1

CDR3 protein: ASSPPHTEAF
J gene: TRBJ1-1
V gene: TRBV12-3/TRBV12-4

CDR3 protein: ASSRLKEARLPPEQF
J gene: TRBJ2-1
V gene: TRBV5-1

CDR3 protein: ASSSSQGNYGYT
J gene: TRBJ1-2
V gene: TRBV5-1

CDR3 protein: ASSEEGYTEAF
J gene: TRBJ1-1
V gene: TRBV6-1

CDR3 protein: ASSQIAGGVWDKQF
J gene: TRBJ2-1
V gene: TRBV28

CDR3 protein: AGRIAGDSSYEQY
J gene: TRBJ2-7
V gene: TRBV28

CDR3 protein: ASTRDDGKLF
J gene: TRBJ1-4
V gene: TRBV25-1

CDR3 protein: ANSREGTSSYEQY
J gene: TRBJ2-7
V gene: TRBV19

CDR3 protein: ASSHQLSTSGYPYEQY
J gene: TRBJ2-7
V gene: TRBV6-5

CDR3 protein: ASSAGTGDYYKQY
J gene: TRBJ2-4
V gene: TRBV9

CDR3 protein: SARESVQETQY
J gene: TRBJ2-5
V gene: TRBV20-1

CDR3 protein: SARDGREGRETQY
J gene: TRBJ2-5
V gene: TRBV20-1

CDR3 protein: ASSEVGATNEKLF
J gene: TRBJ1-4
V gene: TRBV27

CDR3 protein: ASSLGTAVSNQPQH
J gene: TRBJ1-5
V gene: TRBV7-6

CDR3 protein: ASSVEGSEQF
J gene: TRBJ2-1
V gene: TRBV9

CDR3 protein: ASSPGGGPAYEQY
J gene: TRBJ2-7
V gene: TRBV9